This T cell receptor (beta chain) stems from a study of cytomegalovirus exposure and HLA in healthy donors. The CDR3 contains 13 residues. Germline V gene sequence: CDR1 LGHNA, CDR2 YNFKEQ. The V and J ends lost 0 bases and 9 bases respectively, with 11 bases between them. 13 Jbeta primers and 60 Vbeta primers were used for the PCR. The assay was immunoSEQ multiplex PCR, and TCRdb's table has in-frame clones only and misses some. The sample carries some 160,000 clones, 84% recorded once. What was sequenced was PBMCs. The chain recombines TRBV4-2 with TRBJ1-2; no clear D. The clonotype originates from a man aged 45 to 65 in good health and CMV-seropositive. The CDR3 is CASSQDPKRSYTF. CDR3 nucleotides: TGTGCCAGCAGCCAAGATCCAAAGAGGAGCTACACCTTC.